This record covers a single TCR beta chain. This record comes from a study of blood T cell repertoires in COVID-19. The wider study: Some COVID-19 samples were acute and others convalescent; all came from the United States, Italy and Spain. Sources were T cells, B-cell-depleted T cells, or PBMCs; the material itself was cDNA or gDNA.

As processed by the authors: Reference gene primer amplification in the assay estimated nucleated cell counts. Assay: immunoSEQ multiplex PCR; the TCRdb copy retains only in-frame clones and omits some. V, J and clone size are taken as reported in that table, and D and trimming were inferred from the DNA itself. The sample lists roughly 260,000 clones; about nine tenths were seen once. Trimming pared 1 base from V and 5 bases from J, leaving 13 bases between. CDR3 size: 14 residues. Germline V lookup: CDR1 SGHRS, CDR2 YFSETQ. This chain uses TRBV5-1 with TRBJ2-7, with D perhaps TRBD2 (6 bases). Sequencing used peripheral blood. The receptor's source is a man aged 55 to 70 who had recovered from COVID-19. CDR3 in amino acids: CASSLLAGTDEQYF. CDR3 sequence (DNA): TGCGCCAGCAGCTTGTTGGCGGGAACCGACGAGCAGTACTTC.